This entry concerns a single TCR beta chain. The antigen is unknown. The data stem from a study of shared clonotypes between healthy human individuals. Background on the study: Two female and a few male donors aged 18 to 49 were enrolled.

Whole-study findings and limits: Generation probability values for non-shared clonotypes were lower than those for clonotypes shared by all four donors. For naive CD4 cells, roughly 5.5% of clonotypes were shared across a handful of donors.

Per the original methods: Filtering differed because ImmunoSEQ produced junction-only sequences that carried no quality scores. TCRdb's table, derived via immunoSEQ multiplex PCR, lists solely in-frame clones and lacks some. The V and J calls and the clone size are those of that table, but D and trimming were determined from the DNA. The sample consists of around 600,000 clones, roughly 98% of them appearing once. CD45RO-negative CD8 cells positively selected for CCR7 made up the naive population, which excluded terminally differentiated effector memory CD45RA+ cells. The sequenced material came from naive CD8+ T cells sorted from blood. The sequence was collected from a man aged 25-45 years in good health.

The CDR3 region is CASSSRDGNEQFF. CDR3 coding DNA: TGTGCCAGCAGCTCCCGGGACGGGAATGAGCAGTTCTTC. V usage is TRBV7-3 and J usage is TRBJ2-1; D possibly matches TRBD1 or TRBD2 (5 bases each). V lost 4 bases and J 7 bases, leaving 11 bases between the germline ends. This CDR3 is built from 13 residues. Germline V gene data show CDR1 as SGHTA and CDR2 as FQGTGA.